This T cell receptor (beta chain) was captured by sequencing in a study of blood T cell repertoires in COVID-19. For the study at large: The United States, Italy and Spain were the sources of the acute and convalescent COVID-19 samples. Sources were T cells, B-cell-depleted T cells, or PBMCs; the material itself was cDNA or gDNA.

Under the authors' procedure: From reference gene primer amplification, estimates of nucleated cell counts were derived. Method: immunoSEQ multiplex PCR; TCRdb's copy keeps in-frame clones and lacks some. V and J calls plus clone size are reproduced from that table; the DNA served to infer D and trimming. This table holds roughly 120,000 clones, 86% found once. CDR1 and CDR2 from the germline V gene are MGHRA and YSYEKL. The CDR3 extends over 14 amino acids. Losses at the gene ends were 5 bases for V and 4 bases for J; bases not matched to a gene: 6. This chain joins TRBV4-1 and TRBJ1-2; TRBD1 matches 8 bases. The sequenced material came from peripheral blood. The origin of this receptor is a man between 40 and 49 years old with acute or convalescent COVID-19. The CDR3 DNA sequence: TGCGCCAGCAGCTTACAGGGGGGGAGCTATGGCTACACCTTC. Residues: CASSLQGGSYGYTF.